This is a list of T cell receptor beta chains from one sample in a study of shared T cell receptors in the human thymus. Clones were sequenced by immunoSEQ multiplex PCR, and TCRdb holds only the in-frame ones, with some missing. The sample consists of 700,000 or so clones, 70% to 90% of them appearing once. The same data also went into a second study, on human thymus T cells.

The source material was thymocytes. The receptors shown here come from a girl in the first two years of life with a congenital heart defect. CDR3s include the opening cysteine and the closing phenylalanine or tryptophan. The D gene is left open where the match is weak. Clone size is not always given. Where it is, it says once, few, many or a class for expanded clones.

abundance,j_gene,v_gene,d_gene,CDR3nt,CDR3aa
-,TRBJ2-7,TRBV7-2,TRBD1,TGTGCCAGCAGCTTAGATGTGGTTTTAGGGGACAGGGTCGAGCAGTACTTC,CASSLDVVLGDRVEQYF
-,TRBJ1-1,TRBV19,-,TGTGCCAGTAGTATAAGGGTCAGGGGAGACACTGAAGCTTTCTTT,CASSIRVRGDTEAFF
-,TRBJ2-2,TRBV4-2,TRBD2,TGTGCCAGCAGCCAAAGTAGCGGGAAGGGGGAGCTGTTTTTT,CASSQSSGKGELFF
-,TRBJ1-3,TRBV7-8,-,TGTGCCAGCAGCGACAGGCGTCGGCACTCTGGAAACACCATATATTTT,CASSDRRRHSGNTIYF
few,TRBJ2-3,TRBV19,TRBD2,TGTGCCAGTAGTATAAATAAAATGACTAGCCCGGCACCCGATACGCAGTATTTT,CASSINKMTSPAPDTQYF
-,TRBJ1-3,TRBV27,-,TGTGCCAGCAGTTTACGGTCGGGGAACACCATATATTTT,CASSLRSGNTIYF
-,TRBJ1-1,TRBV14,-,TGTGCCAGCAGCCAAGATCAGATGAACACTGAAGCTTTCTTT,CASSQDQMNTEAFF
-,TRBJ1-1,TRBV14,TRBD1,TGTGCCAGCAGCCCCCGACGGACAGGGCTTAACACTGAAGCTTTCTTT,CASSPRRTGLNTEAFF
-,TRBJ1-2,TRBV5-1,-,TGCGCCAGCAGCTCGACAGGATATGGCTACACCTTC,CASSSTGYGYTF
-,TRBJ2-5,TRBV7-6,-,TGTGCCAGCAGCTTAGTTGTCAGCGTAAAAAAACAAGAGACCCAGTACTTC,CASSLVVSVKKQETQYF
once,TRBJ1-4,TRBV28,TRBD1,TGTGCCAGCAGAAGACGGGACAGGGGAGGCCCAACTAATGAAAAACTGTTTTTT,CASRRRDRGGPTNEKLFF
-,TRBJ1-1,TRBV6-1,TRBD1,TGTGCCAGCAGTGAAATTTGGAGGGGGCTCCGGAACACTGAAGCTTTCTTT,CASSEIWRGLRNTEAFF
-,TRBJ1-1,TRBV27,-,TGTGCCAGCAGTTGGGAGGGTCCGAACACTGAAGCTTTCTTT,CASSWEGPNTEAFF
-,TRBJ2-7,TRBV19,TRBD1,TGTGCCAGTAGTCTTACTCTTGGACAGGTTACCTACGAGCAGTACTTC,CASSLTLGQVTYEQYF
-,TRBJ1-4,TRBV9,-,TGTGCCAGCAGCACGACGAACGGGGGTCGAAATGAAAAACTGTTTTTT,CASSTTNGGRNEKLFF
-,TRBJ1-6,TRBV7-9,TRBD1,TGTGCCAGCAGCTTACCCAGCAAGGGACAGGCTTTGCCCCTCCACTTT,CASSLPSKGQALPLHF
-,TRBJ2-7,TRBV6-6,-,TGTGCCAGCATCCGGACGGGGAAAACCTACGAGCAGTACTTC,CASIRTGKTYEQYF
-,TRBJ1-1,TRBV5-1,-,TGCGCCAGCAGCCAAAGCCCAGGCGGGTGTGCTTTCTTT,CASSQSPGGCAFF
-,TRBJ2-5,TRBV28,-,TGTGCCAGCAGTTTAGTAGGCGCCGGGGAGACCCAGTACTTC,CASSLVGAGETQYF
-,TRBJ2-3,TRBV2,TRBD2,TGTGCCAGAACCCCCAGGGACTACCCTCGAGTAGATACGCAGTATTTT,CARTPRDYPRVDTQYF
-,TRBJ1-1,TRBV4-1,-,TGCGCCAGCAGCCAAGGGACAGCTCTGAACACTGAAGCTTTCTTT,CASSQGTALNTEAFF
-,TRBJ1-2,TRBV29-1,-,TGCAGCGTTGACCAGGATGCCTATGGCTACACCTTC,CSVDQDAYGYTF
-,TRBJ2-7,TRBV5-6,TRBD1,TGTGCCAGCAGCCTTGCCCGGGACAGGTGGGCCAACGAGCAGTACTTC,CASSLARDRWANEQYF
few,TRBJ2-6,TRBV5-5,-,TGTGCCAGCAGCTTGGCGGGCTGGGGGCGAGGGGCCAACGTCCTGACTTTC,CASSLAGWGRGANVLTF
-,TRBJ2-1,TRBV18,-,TGTGCCAGCTCAGCACGGGACTCAGGGAATGAGCAGTTCTTC,CASSARDSGNEQFF
-,TRBJ2-7,TRBV12-5,TRBD1,TGTGCTAGTGGTTTGACCACGGGACAGGGGAACGAGCAGTACTTC,CASGLTTGQGNEQYF
-,TRBJ1-1,TRBV28,TRBD1,TGTGCCAGCAGTTGGCCTCAGGGGGAGAGGAACACTGAAGCTTTCTTT,CASSWPQGERNTEAFF
once,TRBJ2-1,TRBV10-2,-,TGCGCCAGCAGTGAGGGGGGGACGGGAGCCTACAATGAGCAGTTCTTC,CASSEGGTGAYNEQFF
-,TRBJ2-2,TRBV2,TRBD1,TGTGCCAGCACCCCCCACCGGGACAGGAACACCGGGGAGCTGTTTTTT,CASTPHRDRNTGELFF
-,TRBJ1-4,TRBV7-8,-,TGTGCCAGCAGCTCCCACTGGGGGGGTAATGAAAAACTGTTTTTT,CASSSHWGGNEKLFF
few,TRBJ1-3,TRBV21-1,-,TGTGCCAGCAGCAAAGCGGGGGAAGCGGGACAGGGGGCGCTGCCTGGAAACACCATATATTTT,CASSKAGEAGQGALPGNTIYF
-,TRBJ1-5,TRBV4-2,TRBD1,TGTGCCAGCAGCCAAGATACAGGGGTCTTTCAGCCCCAGCATTTT,CASSQDTGVFQPQHF
-,TRBJ2-3,TRBV28,TRBD2,TGTGCCAGCAGTTTCTGGCGGGGGGGTGGCACAGATACGCAGTATTTT,CASSFWRGGGTDTQYF
once,TRBJ1-1,TRBV9,-,TGTGCCAGCAGCGTAGACGGGTGGAACACTGAAGCTTTCTTT,CASSVDGWNTEAFF
few,TRBJ2-7,TRBV5-8,-,TGTGCCAGCAGCCAGGACAGCTCCTACGAGCAGTACTTC,CASSQDSSYEQYF
-,TRBJ2-1,TRBV11-2,-,TGTGCCAGCAGCACCGGTGGTAGTAGCGAGCAGTTCTTC,CASSTGGSSEQFF
once,TRBJ2-7,TRBV5-4,TRBD1,TGTGCCAGCAGCTTCGAGGACAGGGACGAGCAGTACTTC,CASSFEDRDEQYF
-,TRBJ1-2,TRBV30,-,TGTGCCTGGGCGCGGACAGATTCTTTTGATGGCTACACCTTC,CAWARTDSFDGYTF
-,TRBJ1-3,TRBV5-6,-,TGTGCCAGCAGCCCAACAGCCCCAATACCGACTGGAAACACCATATATTTT,CASSPTAPIPTGNTIYF
-,TRBJ1-5,TRBV5-1,-,TGCGCCAGCAGCTTGATAGCAGGGGGCAATCAGCCCCAGCATTTT,CASSLIAGGNQPQHF
-,TRBJ2-1,TRBV7-9,-,TGTGCCAGCAGCTTACAGGGCACTGAGCAGTTCTTC,CASSLQGTEQFF
-,TRBJ1-1,TRBV7-3,TRBD1,TGTGCCAGCAGCTTAAAGGGACAGCTAGCTGAAGCTTTCTTT,CASSLKGQLAEAFF
-,TRBJ1-5,TRBV18,TRBD1,TGTGCCAGCTCACCACAGGGACAGGGTGACAATCAGCCCCAGCATTTT,CASSPQGQGDNQPQHF
-,TRBJ1-2,TRBV28,TRBD1,TGTGCCAGCAGTTTAGCCGGGACAGGGGTTGGCTATGGCTACACCTTC,CASSLAGTGVGYGYTF
-,TRBJ2-7,TRBV6-5,-,TGTGCCAGCAGTCAACAGGGCTACGAGCAGTACTTC,CASSQQGYEQYF
-,TRBJ1-1,TRBV4-1,TRBD1,TGCGCCAGCAGCTCCCAAATGCACAGGGGATCTGAAGCTTTCTTT,CASSSQMHRGSEAFF
-,TRBJ2-7,TRBV20-1,TRBD2,TGCAGCGCTAGCGGGCGGGACGAGCAGTACTTC,CSASGRDEQYF
-,TRBJ2-3,TRBV25-1,-,TGTGCCAGCAGTGTAGGCGTAGCGATCACAGATACGCAGTATTTT,CASSVGVAITDTQYF
-,TRBJ2-5,TRBV6-5,TRBD2,TGTGCCAGCAGTTACGAGCGGGGGGTCCAAGAGACCCAGTACTTC,CASSYERGVQETQYF
-,TRBJ1-3,TRBV7-2,-,TGTGCCAGCAGCCGGACCAGGGGACCCGACTCTGGAAACACCATATATTTT,CASSRTRGPDSGNTIYF
-,TRBJ1-2,TRBV6-1,TRBD1,TGTGCCAGCAGGAACTTATTGACAGGGGGCTATGGCTACACCTTC,CASRNLLTGGYGYTF
-,TRBJ1-6,TRBV14,-,TGTGCCAGCAGCCAAGACGGAGGATTCAATAATTCACCCCTCCACTTT,CASSQDGGFNNSPLHF
-,TRBJ1-4,TRBV25-1,-,TGTGCCAGCAGTCCTGAGGGGGCAACTAATGAAAAACTGTTTTTT,CASSPEGATNEKLFF
-,TRBJ1-2,TRBV10-3,TRBD1,TGTGCTATCAGTGAGCCGAATCCTCGGACAGGTGACAACTATGGCTACACCTTC,CAISEPNPRTGDNYGYTF
-,TRBJ1-2,TRBV7-7,-,TGTGCCAGCAGCACCGAGAGACAGGAGCATGGCTACACCTTC,CASSTERQEHGYTF
-,TRBJ1-6,TRBV28,-,TGTGCCAGCAGTTTGGGGCCTCCAAATTCACCCCTCCACTTT,CASSLGPPNSPLHF
few,TRBJ1-2,TRBV6-5,-,TGTGCCATCAGCAGGGTCTCCTACACCTTC,CAISRVSYTF